The sequence of this T cell receptor beta chain was determined in a study of shared clonotypes between healthy human individuals. Notes on the study in general: A reduction in generation probabilities was seen for non-shared clonotypes relative to those shared by all four donors.

Nashville, Tennessee was home to all donors, each a Caucasian adult. After removal of 3 bases from V and 4 bases from J, the junction contained 8 bases not matched to a gene. CDR3 length equals 15 residues. Germline V gene sequence: CDR1 SGHTS, CDR2 YDEGEE. Measured with immunoSEQ multiplex PCR; TCRdb has only the in-frame clones, and not every one. There are 2,500,000 or so clones in the sample; approximately 92% occur only once, and more than 0.12% lies in the top ten. This clone appeared a single time. Its antigen is not known. The sample was naive CD4+ T cells sorted from blood. The subset: CD45RA+ positively selected. The J gene is TRBJ2-3, the V gene TRBV5-8; 7 nucleotides match TRBD1. The TCR originated in a young man in good health. The CDR3 reads CASSSFGTVPDTQYF. The DNA of the CDR3 is TGTGCCAGCAGCTCCTTCGGGACAGTCCCAGATACGCAGTATTTT.